The following is a T cell receptor beta chain sequence with its context. The CDR3 loop spans 15 amino acids. CDR1 SGHAT and CDR2 FQDESV come from the germline V gene (reference sequence). The ends lost 1 base at V and 5 bases at J; junction bases unmatched: 7. Healthy adults negative for HIV, lacking recent acute infections or vaccinations, served as donors. Clones were read by immunoSEQ multiplex PCR, and TCRdb kept only the in-frame ones, dropping some. Of roughly 1,100,000 clones in the sample, roughly 80% were seen once. These data come from a study of shared clonotypes between healthy human individuals.

The chain has TRBV11-1 and TRBJ2-7, with 8 nucleotides matching TRBD1. Source material: memory CD4+ T cells sorted from blood. Specified subset: CD45RA-negative fraction. This receptor was identified in a man aged 18-30 years in good health. In DNA form, the CDR3 reads TGTGCCAGCAGCTTAGTCCCGACAGGGGAACACGAGCAGTACTTC. As protein: CASSLVPTGEHEQYF.